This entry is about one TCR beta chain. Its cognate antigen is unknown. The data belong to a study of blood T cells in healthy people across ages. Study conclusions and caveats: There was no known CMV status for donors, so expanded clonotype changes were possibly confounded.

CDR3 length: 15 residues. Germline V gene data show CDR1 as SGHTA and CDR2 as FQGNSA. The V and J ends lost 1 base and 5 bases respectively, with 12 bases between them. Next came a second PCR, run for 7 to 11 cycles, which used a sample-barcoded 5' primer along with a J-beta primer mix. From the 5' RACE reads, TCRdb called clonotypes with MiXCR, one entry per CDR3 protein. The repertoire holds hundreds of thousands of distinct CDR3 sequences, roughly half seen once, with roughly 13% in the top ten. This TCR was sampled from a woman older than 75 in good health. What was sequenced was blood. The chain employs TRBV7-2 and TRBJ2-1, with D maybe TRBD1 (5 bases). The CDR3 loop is CASSLGGAGNNEQFF. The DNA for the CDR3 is TGTGCCAGCAGCTTAGGTGGGGCAGGAAACAATGAGCAGTTCTTC. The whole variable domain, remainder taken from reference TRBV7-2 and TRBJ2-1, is GAGVSQSPSNKVTEKGKDVELRCDPISGHTALYWYRQSLGQGLEFLIYFQGNSAPDKSGLPSDRFSAERTGGSVSTLTIQRTQQEDSAVYLCASSLGGAGNNEQFFGPGTRLTVL.